Sequencing of this TCR beta chain was carried out in a study of CD8+ T cells in alopecia areata. Collected material from alopecia areata patients comprised lesional scalp punch biopsies and peripheral blood. Following RNA extraction, reverse transcription yielded cDNA that acted as the sequencing template. Clones were sequenced by immunoSEQ multiplex PCR, and TCRdb holds only the in-frame ones, with some missing. Of approximately 89,000 clones detected, roughly 51% appear once; the ten largest clones hold 5.5% to 6.5%. Germline CDR1 SGHRS, CDR2 YFSETQ. The trim removed 2 bases at V and 5 bases at J, leaving 6 bases unmatched. The CDR3 is 14 amino acids.

The sample was NKG2D-high CD8+ T cells sorted from blood. This chain connects TRBV5-1 to TRBJ2-7; the match to TRBD2 covers 8 bases. This clonotype was sampled from a human donor with alopecia areata. CDR3 protein: CASSFSRGVNEQYF. In DNA form, the CDR3 reads TGCGCCAGCAGCTTCTCGCGGGGGGTCAACGAGCAGTACTTC.